A single sample gave rise to the 11 T cell receptor beta chains below, sequenced in a study of T cells in Graves' hyperthyroidism and ophthalmopathy. Amplified regions were TCR beta CDR3 sequences from RNA transcripts. HTBI primers were the set used in a first-round RT-PCR of the TCR CDR3. TCRdb itself ran the multiplex PCR reads through MiXCR, one entry per CDR3 protein. The sample shows fewer than 700,000 distinct CDR3 sequences, roughly 17% of them seen only once. Sequencing input: blood. All receptors come from a young woman with Graves' ophthalmopathy.

This clonotype was seen many times. V gene TRBV5-1 combines with J gene TRBJ2-7, with D tentatively TRBD2 (7 bases). Germline-derived CDR1 and CDR2 are SGHRS and YFSETQ. The CDR3 covers 14 residues. The V gene lost 0 bases and the J gene lost 7 bases, with 14 bases spanning the gap. CDR3 residues: CASSLAGGLGEQYF. The DNA of the CDR3 is TGCGCCAGCAGCTTGGCGGGGGGCCTGGGGGAGCAGTACTTC.

The chain employs TRBV15 and TRBJ2-5, with 11 positions matching TRBD2. Germline values: CDR1 LNHNV, CDR2 YYDKDF (reference sequence). The CDR3 is made up of 14 amino acids. V was pared by 0 bases and J by 11 bases, with 5 bases of the junction left unmatched. CDR3 DNA sequence: TGTGCCACCAGCAGAGATATAGCGGGAGGGGTACAGTACTTC. Translation: CATSRDIAGGVQYF.

This clonotype was detected many times. The chain couples TRBV2 to TRBJ1-5; D is perhaps TRBD1 (5 bases). Germline loops: CDR1 SNHLY, CDR2 FYNNEI. CDR3 length: 13 residues. V lost 7 bases to trimming and J lost 11 bases, with 18 bases between them. The CDR3 loop is CASTSGPTRAQHF. The CDR3 bases are TGTGCCAGCACCTCGGGACCCACGCGAGCCCAGCATTTT.

J is TRBJ1-2 and V is TRBV3-1; D is possibly TRBD1 (5 bases). The CDR3 length is 15 residues. Trimming removed 0 bases from V and 6 bases from J, with 14 bases in between. Looked up from germline, CDR1 is LGHDT and CDR2 is YNNKEL (reference sequence). The CDR3 here is CASSQERGVLDGYTF. CDR3 nucleotide sequence: TGTGCCAGCAGCCAAGAAAGGGGCGTCCTTGATGGCTACACCTTC.

This clonotype was seen at least ten times. The chain combines TRBV30 with TRBJ1-5; D remains unclear. V lost 1 base and J lost 1, with 14 bases in between. The CDR3 contains 16 residues. Per germline, CDR1 GTSNPN and CDR2 SVGIG (reference sequence). CDR3 sequence (DNA): TGTGCCTGGAGTGGCAGCTCCTATGGCAGCAATCAGCCCCAGCATTTT. It translates to CAWSGSSYGSNQPQHF.

The rearrangement links TRBV25-1 to TRBJ2-7; D unresolved. Between the trimmed V and J ends, which lost 7 bases and 1 base, there was a span of 14 bases. Germline lookup yields CDR1 MGHDK and CDR2 SYGVNS. CDR3 length: 14 residues. Here the CDR3 DNA reads TGTGCCAGCACAGGTACTCGTGTTTCCTACGAGCAGTACTTC. It translates to CASTGTRVSYEQYF.

The V and J genes are TRBV6-1 and TRBJ2-5; D might be TRBD1 or TRBD2, each matching 6 bases. Trimming shortened V by 11 bases and J by 2 bases, and 18 bases separated the two germline ends. The CDR3 contains 14 residues. Germline V gives CDR1 MNHNS, CDR2 SASEGT. CDR3 DNA sequence: TGTGCCTCCCTGGCCGGAGGGGGGCAAGAGACCCAGTACTTC. Its protein is CASLAGGGQETQYF.

The rearrangement uses TRBV20-1 and TRBJ2-7; 8 nucleotides agree with TRBD2. The CDR3 extends over 16 amino acids. Trimming took 0 bases from V and 2 from J; bases not matched to a gene: 9. Germline CDR1 is DFQATT and CDR2 is SNEGSKA (reference sequence). This CDR3 reads CSARDLRGGSPYEQYF. As DNA, the CDR3 is TGCAGTGCTAGAGATCTCCGGGGGGGTTCCCCCTACGAGCAGTACTTC.

This clonotype came up many times. The V and J genes are TRBV7-3 and TRBJ1-1; TRBD1 matches 9 bases. The CDR3 is made up of 15 amino acids. With 4 bases clipped from V and 6 bases from J, the junction kept 9 bases outside the gene matches. The V gene's germline CDR1 is SGHTA and CDR2 FQGTGA. This CDR3 reads CASSSQPGTGSEAFF. In DNA form, the CDR3 reads TGTGCCAGCAGCTCACAACCCGGGACAGGGTCTGAAGCTTTCTTT.

This clonotype occurred a few times. The rearrangement uses TRBV29-1 and TRBJ2-5; the match to TRBD1 covers 8 bases. This CDR3 spans 14 amino acids. V was pared by 1 base and J by 5 bases, with 6 bases of the junction left unmatched. Germline lookup yields CDR1 SQVTM and CDR2 ANQGSEA. In DNA, the CDR3 is TGCAGCGTTGAAGCAGGGGGCAGGTGGGAGACCCAGTACTTC. Translating it yields CSVEAGGRWETQYF.

This clonotype showed up just a few times. The chain links TRBV6-2 or TRBV6-3 to TRBJ1-1; D not certain. The ends were cut back, 6 bases at V and 1 base at J, with 18 bases in the middle. CDR3 length equals 16 residues. Germline V CDR1 and CDR2: MNHEY, SVGEGT. The CDR3 DNA sequence: TGTGCCAGCAGGAGGGAGGCGGGCAGCCCGAACACTGAAGCTTTCTTT. As protein: CASRREAGSPNTEAFF.